This T cell receptor (beta chain) was documented in a study of blood T cell repertoires in COVID-19. Across the whole study: From the United States, Italy and Spain came samples of acute and convalescent COVID-19. Sources were T cells, B-cell-depleted T cells, or PBMCs; the material itself was cDNA or gDNA.

The CDR3 runs 15 residues. The germline gives CDR1 SGHRS, CDR2 YFSETQ. The V and J ends lost 0 bases and 2 bases, in that order; junction bases with no gene match: 5. The count of this clone is one. Study processing details: The authors estimated nucleated cell counts from reference gene primer amplification. TCRdb's copy holds only in-frame clones and misses some; the assay was immunoSEQ multiplex PCR. V, J and clone size are taken as reported in that table, and D and trimming were inferred from the DNA itself. The sample consists of 60,000 or so clones, around 75% of them appearing once. Sequenced material: peripheral blood. The sequence was obtained from a human donor in a cohort sampled during active COVID-19. The V gene is TRBV5-1, the J gene TRBJ2-7; 7 bases are a match to TRBD1. Written as DNA, the CDR3 is TGCGCCAGCAGCTTGGTCGGGGACAGAACCTACGAGCAGTACTTC. Translating gives CASSLVGDRTYEQYF.